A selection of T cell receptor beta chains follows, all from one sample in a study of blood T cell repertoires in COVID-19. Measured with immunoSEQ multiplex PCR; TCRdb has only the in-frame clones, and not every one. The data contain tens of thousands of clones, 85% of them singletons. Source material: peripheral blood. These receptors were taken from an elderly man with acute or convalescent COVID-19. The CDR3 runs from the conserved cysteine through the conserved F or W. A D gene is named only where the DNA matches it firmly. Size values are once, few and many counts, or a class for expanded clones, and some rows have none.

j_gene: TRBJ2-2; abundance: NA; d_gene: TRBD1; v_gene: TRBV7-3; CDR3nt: TGTGCCAGCAGCAGACCCACGGGACAGGGGGTCACCGGGGAGCTGTTTTTT; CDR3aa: CASSRPTGQGVTGELFF
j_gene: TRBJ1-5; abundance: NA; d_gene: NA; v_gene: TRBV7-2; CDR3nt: TGTGCCAGCAGCTTAGTCCCAGGGGGCAATCAGCCCCAGCATTTT; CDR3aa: CASSLVPGGNQPQHF
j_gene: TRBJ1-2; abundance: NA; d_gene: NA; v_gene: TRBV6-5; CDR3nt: TGTGCCAGCACCATATCAGGGTCTGGCTACACCTTC; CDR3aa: CASTISGSGYTF
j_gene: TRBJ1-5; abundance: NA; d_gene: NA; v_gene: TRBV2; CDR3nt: TGTGCCAGCAGTGGAGACAGGCGCAATCAGCCCCAGCATTTT; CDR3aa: CASSGDRRNQPQHF
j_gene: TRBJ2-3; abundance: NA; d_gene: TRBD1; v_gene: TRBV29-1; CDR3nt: TGCAGCGTAGGACAGGCTATGGATACGCAGTATTTT; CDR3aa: CSVGQAMDTQYF
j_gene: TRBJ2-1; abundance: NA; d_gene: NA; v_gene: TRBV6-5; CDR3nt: TGTGCCAGCAACCCGGTCTTGGGCAGGGCTGCTGAGCAGTTCTTC; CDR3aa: CASNPVLGRAAEQFF
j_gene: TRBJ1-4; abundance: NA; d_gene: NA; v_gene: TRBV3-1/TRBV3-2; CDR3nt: TGTGCCAGCAGCCATCCGGGACTAGCTAATGAAAAACTGTTTTTT; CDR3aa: CASSHPGLANEKLFF
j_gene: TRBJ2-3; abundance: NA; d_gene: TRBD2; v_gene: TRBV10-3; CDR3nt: TGTGCCCCACAAGGGACTAGCGGGAGGATCCTCACAGATACGCAGTATTTT; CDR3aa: CAPQGTSGRILTDTQYF
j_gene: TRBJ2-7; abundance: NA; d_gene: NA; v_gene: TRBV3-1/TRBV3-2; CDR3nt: TGTGCCAGCAGCCAAGGACTAGTATCCCCCTACGAGCAGTACTTC; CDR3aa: CASSQGLVSPYEQYF
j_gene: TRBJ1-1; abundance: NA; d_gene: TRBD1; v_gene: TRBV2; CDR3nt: TGTGCCAGCGGCGGACAGGGGGCATTTGGGACTGAAGCTTTCTTT; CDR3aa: CASGGQGAFGTEAFF
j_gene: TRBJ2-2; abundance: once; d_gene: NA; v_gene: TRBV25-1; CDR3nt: TGTGCCGCTAGGAGGAAAATCACCGGGGAGCTGTTTTTT; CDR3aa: CAARRKITGELFF
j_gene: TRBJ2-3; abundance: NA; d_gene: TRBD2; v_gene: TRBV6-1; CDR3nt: TGTGCCAGCAGTGATCTAGCGGGAGGGGTAGATACGCAGTATTTT; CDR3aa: CASSDLAGGVDTQYF
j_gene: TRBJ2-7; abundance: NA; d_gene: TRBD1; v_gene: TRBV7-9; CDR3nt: TGTGCCAGCAGCTTAGCGGGACAGGGGGGCTACGAGCAGTACTTC; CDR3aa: CASSLAGQGGYEQYF
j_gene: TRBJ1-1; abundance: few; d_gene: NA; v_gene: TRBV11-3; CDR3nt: TGTGCCAGCAGCTTAGATCCCAGGGGTGAAGCTTTCTTT; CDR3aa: CASSLDPRGEAFF
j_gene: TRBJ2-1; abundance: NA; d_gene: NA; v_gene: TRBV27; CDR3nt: TGTGCCAGCAGTTTAAGGGTTGCTGCGGGTCTTTCTCTTGGTGAGCAGTTCTTC; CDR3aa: CASSLRVAAGLSLGEQFF
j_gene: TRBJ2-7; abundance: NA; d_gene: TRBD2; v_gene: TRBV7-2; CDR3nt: TGTGCCAGCAGCAGGGAATTAGCGGGAGGTCCAGGGGAGCAGTACTTC; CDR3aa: CASSRELAGGPGEQYF
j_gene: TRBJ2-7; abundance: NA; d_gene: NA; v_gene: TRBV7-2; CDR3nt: TGTGCCAGCAGCTTAGGAGGGTTGGGCGAGCAGTACTTC; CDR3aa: CASSLGGLGEQYF
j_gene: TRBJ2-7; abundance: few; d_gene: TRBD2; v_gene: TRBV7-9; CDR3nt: TGTGCCAGCAGCTTCGTCAGCGGGAGGTTATACGAGCAGTACTTC; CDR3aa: CASSFVSGRLYEQYF
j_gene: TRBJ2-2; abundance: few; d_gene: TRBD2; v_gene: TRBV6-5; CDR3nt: TGTGCCAGTCTGGGACTAGCGGGATCCGGGGAGCTGTTTTTT; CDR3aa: CASLGLAGSGELFF
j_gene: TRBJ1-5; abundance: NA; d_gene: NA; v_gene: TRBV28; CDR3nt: TGTGCCAGCAGTCAGGGGTGGCCCCAGCATTTT; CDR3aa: CASSQGWPQHF
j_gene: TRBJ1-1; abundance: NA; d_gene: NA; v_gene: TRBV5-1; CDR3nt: TGCGCCAGCAGCTTGGCAGGGATGCAGAACACTGAAGCTTTCTTT; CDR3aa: CASSLAGMQNTEAFF
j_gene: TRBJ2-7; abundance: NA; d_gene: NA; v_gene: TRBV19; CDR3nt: TGTGCCAGTAGCAGGTCAGGGCCTTACGAGCAGTACTTC; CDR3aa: CASSRSGPYEQYF